This T cell receptor (beta chain) derives from a study of T cell responses to AZD1222 COVID-19 vaccine. General observations from the study: Vaccine-associated CD4 TCRs spanned spike, dominant at 160-218 and 743-854. Donors skewed white British and female; clonal diversity was possibly underestimated. It was only after the peak T cell response that any repertoires were sampled.

Comments on this clone: What it binds is not known.

This table comes from immunoSEQ multiplex PCR, and its TCRdb copy is limited to in-frame clones, with some not included. The table lists approximately 180,000 clones, approximately 88% of them singletons. V lost 1 base to trimming and J lost 2 bases, with 5 bases between them. In germline, CDR1 is SEHNR, CDR2 FQNEAQ (reference sequence). The CDR3 consists of 13 residues. The specimen was peripheral blood, collected on day 0 of AZD1222 vaccination. The J gene is TRBJ1-1, the V gene TRBV7-9, with unresolved D. The sequence was collected from an adult in good health. The CDR3 reads CASSLDHNTEAFF. The CDR3 bases are TGTGCCAGCAGCTTAGACCACAACACTGAAGCTTTCTTT.